This TCR beta chain was identified in a study of T-cell memory formation after mild COVID-19. Turning to the study itself: TCR clusters mostly belonged to single donors.

This clonotype has just a few counts. Its antigen is unknown. Study outcomes and limitations: Those CD4+ clones that contracted were mainly in CM and EM (CD8+ ones in EMRA). Day 15 to 85 contracting clones showed balanced CD4/CD8; later expanders leaned CD4+.

TCRalpha and TCRbeta libraries used 5'RACE with constant-segment primers and UMIs. Via MiXCR, TCRdb re-called the 5' RACE reads, giving one row per CDR3 protein. This sample yields about 350,000 distinct CDR3 sequences, of which 25% to 30% are seen a single time; roughly 13% belongs to the top ten. CDR1 is SGHDT and CDR2 is YYEEEE in the germline V gene. Trimming left V 4 bases short and J 3 bases short, with 13 bases between. This CDR3 contains 14 residues. The specimen was PBMCs or a T cell subset sorted from them (not recorded which). The sequence came from an adult woman who had mild COVID-19 (a few samples of this study predate the infection). Cell type and time point are not known. The chain carries TRBV5-6 and TRBJ2-5; possible D gene TRBD2, 6 bases. The CDR3, as DNA: TGTGCCAGCAGCCCGGGACCGGGGGAAGAGACCCAGTACTTC. It is translated as CASSPGPGEETQYF.